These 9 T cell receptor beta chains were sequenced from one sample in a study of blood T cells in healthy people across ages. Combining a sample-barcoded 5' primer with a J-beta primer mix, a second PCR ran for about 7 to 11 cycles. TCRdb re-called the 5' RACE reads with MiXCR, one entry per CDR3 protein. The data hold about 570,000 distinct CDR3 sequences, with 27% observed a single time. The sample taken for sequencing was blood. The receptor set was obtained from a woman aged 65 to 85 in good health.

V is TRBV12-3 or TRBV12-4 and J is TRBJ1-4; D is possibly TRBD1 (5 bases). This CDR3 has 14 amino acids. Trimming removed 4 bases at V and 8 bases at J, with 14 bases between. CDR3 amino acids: CASSSGGVREKLFF. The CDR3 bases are TGTGCCAGCAGTTCGGGGGGGGTTCGAGAAAAACTGTTTTTT.

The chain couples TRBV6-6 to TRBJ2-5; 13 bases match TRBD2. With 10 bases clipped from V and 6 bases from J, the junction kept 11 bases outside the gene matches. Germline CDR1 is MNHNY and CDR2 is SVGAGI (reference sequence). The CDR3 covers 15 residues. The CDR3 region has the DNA TGTGCCACCACCACTAGCGGGAGGGCCGGAAAGACCCAGTACTTC. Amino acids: CATTTSGRAGKTQYF.

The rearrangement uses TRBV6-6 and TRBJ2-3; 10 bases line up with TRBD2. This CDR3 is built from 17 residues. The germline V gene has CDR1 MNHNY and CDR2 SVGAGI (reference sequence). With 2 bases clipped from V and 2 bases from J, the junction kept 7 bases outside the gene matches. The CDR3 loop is CASSYGASGGPTDTQYF. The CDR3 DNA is TGTGCCAGCAGTTACGGGGCTAGCGGGGGCCCCACAGATACGCAGTATTTT.

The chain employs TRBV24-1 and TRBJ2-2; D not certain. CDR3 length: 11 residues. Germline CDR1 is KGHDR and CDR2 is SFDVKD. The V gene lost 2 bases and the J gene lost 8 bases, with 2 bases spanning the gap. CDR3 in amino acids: CATSDYGELFF. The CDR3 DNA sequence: TGTGCCACCAGTGATTATGGGGAGCTGTTTTTT.

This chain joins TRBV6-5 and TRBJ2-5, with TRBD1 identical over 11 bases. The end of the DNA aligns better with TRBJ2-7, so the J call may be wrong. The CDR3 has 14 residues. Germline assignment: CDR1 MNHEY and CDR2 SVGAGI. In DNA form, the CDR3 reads TGTGCCAGCAAGGTTGGGACAGGGGGATACGAGCAGTACTTC. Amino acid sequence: CASKVGTGGYEQYF.

The CDR3 is CASKAGGAADYGYTF. The DNA of the CDR3 is TGTGCCAGCAAAGCAGGGGGCGCAGCGGACTATGGCTACACCTTC. The V call is TRBV2, the J call TRBJ1-2; 8 bases line up with TRBD1. Losses at the gene ends were 7 bases for V and 3 bases for J; bases not matched to a gene: 10. The CDR3 loop spans 15 amino acids. Germline values: CDR1 SNHLY, CDR2 FYNNEI.

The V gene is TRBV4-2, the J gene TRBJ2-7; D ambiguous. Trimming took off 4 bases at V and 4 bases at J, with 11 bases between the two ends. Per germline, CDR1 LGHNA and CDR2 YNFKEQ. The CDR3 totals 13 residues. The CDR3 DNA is TGTGCCAGCAGCCTACATCCGGCGTACGAGCAGTACTTC. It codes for CASSLHPAYEQYF.

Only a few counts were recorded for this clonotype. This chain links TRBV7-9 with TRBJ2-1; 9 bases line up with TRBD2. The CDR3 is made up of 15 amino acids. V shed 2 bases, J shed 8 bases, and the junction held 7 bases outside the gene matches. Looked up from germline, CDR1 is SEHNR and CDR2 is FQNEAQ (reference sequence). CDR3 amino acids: CASSLTLAGPDEQFF. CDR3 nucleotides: TGTGCCAGCAGCTTAACCCTAGCGGGGCCAGATGAGCAGTTCTTC.

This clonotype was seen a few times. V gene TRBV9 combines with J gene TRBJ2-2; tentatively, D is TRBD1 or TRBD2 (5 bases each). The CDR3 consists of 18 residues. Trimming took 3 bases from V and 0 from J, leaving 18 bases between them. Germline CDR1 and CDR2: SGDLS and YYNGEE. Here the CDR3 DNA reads TGTGCCAGCAGCGCACGGGGCATTCTAGCAGCGAACACCGGGGAGCTGTTTTTT. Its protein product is CASSARGILAANTGELFF.